This passage covers 19 T cell receptor beta chains from one sample sequenced in a study of blood T cell repertoires in COVID-19 (dated by TCRdb to 2019 to 2021). Library generation was performed with the immunoSEQ multiplex PCR assay. TCRdb re-hosts the immuneACCESS table, in-frame sequences only. Its copies lack some clones; in the studies checked, an unresolved V gene accounts for under half of them, and the cause for the rest is not known. The table for this sample lists 300,000 to 450,000 clones; about 88% of them were counted only once. The ten largest clones capture about 2.9% of the sample. The sample comprised peripheral blood. Every receptor here comes from a human donor in a cohort sampled during active COVID-19.

The chain combines TRBV3-1 (or the pseudogene TRBV3-2) with TRBJ2-1; the D gene is possibly TRBD2 (6 bases). V was pared by 2 bases and J by 6 bases, with 17 bases between. Germline V gene sequence: CDR1 LGHDT, CDR2 YNNKEL (reference sequence). This CDR3 contains 16 residues. The CDR3 nucleotides are TGTGCCAGCAGCCAAACTATAACTAGCCCCTTCAATGAGCAGTTCTTC. Its translation: CASSQTITSPFNEQFF.

This CDR3 is CASSIIGTGTTEAFF. Here the CDR3 DNA reads TGTGCCAGTAGCATAATCGGGACAGGGACCACTGAAGCTTTCTTT. This chain connects TRBV19 to TRBJ1-1; 9 bases align to TRBD1. Germline trimming cut 6 bases from V and 4 bases from J; bases unmatched to any gene: 9. CDR1 LNHDA and CDR2 SQIVND come from the germline V gene (reference sequence). The CDR3 loop spans 15 amino acids.

This chain uses TRBV19 with TRBJ2-7, with 16 bases matching TRBD2. This CDR3 spans 21 amino acids. Germline CDR1 reads LNHDA; CDR2 reads SQIVND (reference sequence). The junction had 15 bases not matched to a gene; V was cut back by 4 bases and J by 0 bases. The CDR3 region has the DNA TGTGCCAGTAGTACATCGCCTGGACGGGGACTAGCGGGAGGGAGCTCCTACGAGCAGTACTTC. It translates to CASSTSPGRGLAGGSSYEQYF.

V gene TRBV5-1 combines with J gene TRBJ1-3, with a tentative D call TRBD1 (6 bases). Germline CDR1 SGHRS, CDR2 YFSETQ. The CDR3 has 16 residues. The V and J ends lost 0 bases and 3 bases respectively, with 13 bases between them. The CDR3 DNA sequence: TGCGCCAGCAGCTTGGTCGCGGGGGCGGATGGAAACACCATATATTTT. The encoded protein is CASSLVAGADGNTIYF.

The rearrangement links TRBV15 to TRBJ2-5, with a possible D match to TRBD1 (5 bases). Trimming removed 3 bases at V and 8 bases at J, with 13 bases between. The CDR3 runs 13 residues. Germline V gives CDR1 LNHNV, CDR2 YYDKDF (reference sequence). CDR3 sequence: CATSRDTGYTQYF. The CDR3 bases are TGTGCCACCAGCAGGGACACAGGATACACCCAGTACTTC. Based on the CDR3 plus reference TRBV15 and TRBJ2-5, the full variable domain is DAMVIQNPRYQVTQFGKPVTLSCSQTLNHNVMYWYQQKSSQAPKLLFHYYDKDFNNEADTPDNFQSRRPNTSFCFLDIRSPGLGDTAMYLCATSRDTGYTQYFGPGTRLLVL.

This sequence joins TRBV9 and TRBJ2-1; 9 positions match TRBD2. The V and J ends lost 4 bases and 8 bases, in that order; junction bases with no gene match: 16. CDR1 is SGDLS and CDR2 is YYNGEE in the germline V gene. The CDR3 consists of 17 residues. CDR3 amino acids: CASSPSLTSGWSDEQFF. CDR3 bases: TGTGCCAGCAGCCCATCCTTGACTAGCGGCTGGAGCGATGAGCAGTTCTTC.

The chain combines TRBV28 with TRBJ2-1; the D is unclear. This CDR3 is built from 12 residues. Trimming removed 8 bases from V and 6 bases from J, with 11 bases in between. Germline V gives CDR1 MDHEN, CDR2 SYDVKM. The CDR3 bases are TGTGCCAGCGCGCTCAGGCGCAATGAGCAGTTCTTC. The encoded protein is CASALRRNEQFF.

V and J are TRBV5-1 and TRBJ2-7, with D possibly TRBD1 on 5 matching bases. CDR1 is SGHRS, CDR2 YFSETQ, per germline. This CDR3 region has 14 residues. Deletions cut 5 bases from V and 3 bases from J, with 15 bases between. CDR3: CASRHQATDYEQYF. For the CDR3, the DNA is TGCGCCAGCAGACACCAAGCGACAGACTACGAGCAGTACTTC.

The chain has TRBV19 and TRBJ1-1; TRBD1 matches at 9 bases. The V gene's germline CDR1 is LNHDA and CDR2 SQIVND (reference sequence). V shed 5 bases, J shed 5 bases, and the junction held 6 bases outside the gene matches. The CDR3 is 14 residues long. The CDR3 DNA reads as TGTGCCAGTAGTCCCATGGGACAGGGAACTGAAGCTTTCTTT. Encoded protein: CASSPMGQGTEAFF.

The CDR3 loop is CAISAGQGNTIYF. CDR3 bases: TGTGCCATCAGTGCCGGACAGGGAAACACCATATATTTT. V usage is TRBV10-3 and J usage is TRBJ1-3; a weak D match, TRBD1 (6 bases). The CDR3 runs to 13 residues. Trimming took off 4 bases at V and 4 bases at J, with 8 bases between the two ends. Germline V gene lookup returns CDR1 ENHRY and CDR2 SYGVKD.

The V and J genes are TRBV2 and TRBJ2-3; tentative D call: TRBD2 (6 bases). Germline assignment: CDR1 SNHLY and CDR2 FYNNEI. The germline V and J ends were trimmed by 5 bases and 6 bases, with 15 bases remaining between them. This CDR3 has 14 amino acids. DNA for the CDR3: TGTGCCAGCAGTCGTTCCTGGGGGGAGGATACGCAGTATTTT. This encodes CASSRSWGEDTQYF.

This chain joins TRBV12-3 or TRBV12-4 and TRBJ1-2; D is unclear. The CDR3 runs to 13 residues. The V gene lost 1 base and the J gene lost 6 bases, with 9 bases spanning the gap. CDR3 DNA sequence: TGTGCCAGCAGTTTAGGTCGGAGTGATGGCTACACCTTC. Protein: CASSLGRSDGYTF.

This clone occurred many times. Within the sample, other DNA sequences also encode this same CDR3. This chain uses TRBV29-1 with TRBJ1-2, with TRBD1 as a possible D gene (6 bases). CDR1 is SQVTM, CDR2 ANQGSEA, per germline. The CDR3 extends over 11 amino acids. V shed 6 bases and J shed 4 bases, with 9 bases lying between them. The CDR3: CSVDSLYGYTF. The CDR3 DNA is TGCAGCGTGGACAGTCTCTATGGCTACACCTTC.

The chain carries TRBV28 and TRBJ2-4, with 8 bases matching TRBD1. From germline, CDR1 is MDHEN and CDR2 SYDVKM. V was clipped by 6 bases and J by 16 bases; unmatched bases: 11. The CDR3 spans 12 residues. CDR3 residues: CASSFGTGGSYF. The CDR3 coding sequence is TGTGCCAGCAGCTTCGGGACAGGTGGCTCCTACTTC. Filled out from reference TRBV28 and TRBJ2-4, the complete variable domain reads DVKVTQSSRYLVKRTGEKVFLECVQDMDHENMFWYRQDPGLGLRLIYFSYDVKMKEKGDIPEGYSVSREKKERFSLILESASTNQTSMYLCASSFGTGGSYFGAGTRLSVL.

The CDR3 sequence is CASSQDSWDTSSYEQYF. In nucleotides, the CDR3 is TGCGCCAGCAGTCAAGACTCTTGGGACACAAGCTCCTACGAGCAGTACTTC. The chain recombines TRBV23-1 with TRBJ2-7; maybe TRBD1 (6 bases). TRBV23-1 is designated an ORF whose function remains uncertain. CDR3 size: 17 residues. The V end was cut by 2 bases, the J end by 0 bases, with 17 bases between.

The CDR3 is CASSGDNYQETQYF. The CDR3 region has the DNA TGTGCCAGCAGTGGAGACAATTACCAAGAGACCCAGTACTTC. The genes are TRBV2 and TRBJ2-5; D remains ambiguous. Germline assignment: CDR1 SNHLY and CDR2 FYNNEI. The ends were cut back, 4 bases at V and 0 bases at J, with 9 bases in the middle. The CDR3 sequence is 14 residues long.

With regard to this clone: The limits of the CDR3 on the DNA are not certain, so only TCRdb's listed CDR3 is given. This chain uses TRBV3-1 (or the pseudogene TRBV3-2) with TRBJ2-3; TRBD2 is taken as the D call from the table, unchecked against the DNA. Germline CDR1 LGHDT, CDR2 YNNKEL (reference sequence). The CDR3 region is 15 residues in length, termini included. This CDR3 is CASSQDFGSGDTQYF.

V is TRBV21-1 and J is TRBJ2-2; the D segment call TRBD2 is taken from the table without a DNA check. TRBV21-1 is flagged as a pseudogene. The CDR3 loop spans 14 amino acids. The CDR3 nucleotides are TGTGCCAGCAGCTGCGGGAGGGCCCCCGGGGAGCTGTTTTTT. Encoded protein: CASSCGRAPGELFF.

V and J are TRBV7-9 and TRBJ1-1; TRBD1 matches at 11 bases. Per the germline V gene, CDR1 is SEHNR and CDR2 is FQNEAQ (reference sequence). The CDR3 is 16 residues long. V trimming: 2 bases; J trimming: 4 bases; junction bases outside the gene matches: 6. CDR3 amino acids: CASSLLRDRGGTEAFF. The CDR3 nucleotides read TGTGCCAGCAGCTTACTTAGGGACAGGGGGGGCACTGAAGCTTTCTTT. Full variable domain (missing parts from reference TRBV7-9 and TRBJ1-1): DTGVSQNPRHKITKRGQNVTFRCDPISEHNRLYWYRQTLGQGPEFLTYFQNEAQLEKSRLLSDRFSAERPKGSFSTLEIQRTEQGDSAMYLCASSLLRDRGGTEAFFGQGTRLTVV.